Each of the 28 T cell receptor beta chains below was sequenced from the same sample in a study of control samples from healthy donors and cancer patients. Only in-frame clones appear in the TCRdb table, and some are missing; sequencing was by immunoSEQ multiplex PCR. The profile shows about 140,000 clones, 94% of them singletons. The sequenced sample consisted of blood. These receptors were collected from a man in his forties in good health.

The CDR3 region has the DNA TGTGCCAGCAGTTACTCCCCAGTGACTAGCGGGACTGAAGATACGCAGTATTTT. Translating gives CASSYSPVTSGTEDTQYF. This rearrangement joins TRBV6-2 or TRBV6-3 to TRBJ2-3, with 11 nucleotides matching TRBD2. Germline V gene lookup returns CDR1 MNHEY and CDR2 SVGEGT. CDR3 length: 18 residues. The V gene end was trimmed by 0 bases and the J gene end by 5 bases; junction bases not matched to a gene: 10.

The rearrangement uses TRBV2 and TRBJ1-5; TRBD1 is a possible D gene (5 bases). This CDR3 contains 14 residues. Germline loops: CDR1 SNHLY, CDR2 FYNNEI. Deletions cut 2 bases from V and 5 bases from J, with 10 bases between. The CDR3 DNA sequence: TGTGCCAGCAGTGAATCATCCAGGGATCAGCCCCAGCATTTT. Translating it yields CASSESSRDQPQHF.

The chain recombines TRBV6-5 with TRBJ1-2; possibly TRBD1 for D (6 bases). Germline V gives CDR1 MNHEY, CDR2 SVGAGI. There are 14 residues in the CDR3. Trimming left V 7 bases short and J 4 bases short, with 16 bases between. In DNA, the CDR3 is TGTGCCAGCACAAACAGGGTCGGGCGCTATGGCTACACCTTC. It specifies CASTNRVGRYGYTF.

The chain combines TRBV5-1 with TRBJ2-3, with TRBD1 as a possible D gene (6 bases). CDR3 length: 15 amino acids. Per germline, CDR1 SGHRS and CDR2 YFSETQ. V was cut by 0 bases and J by 2 bases, with 10 bases left in between. The CDR3, as DNA: TGCGCCAGCAGCTTGGAGGACAGCTCCACAGATACGCAGTATTTT. Translation: CASSLEDSSTDTQYF.

The gene calls are TRBV29-1 and TRBJ2-7; D ambiguous. The CDR3 spans 12 residues. The germline V gene encodes CDR1 SQVTM and CDR2 ANQGSEA. V was pared by 2 bases and J by 0 bases, with 5 bases between. The CDR3 loop is CSVELNSYEQYF. The CDR3 DNA sequence: TGCAGCGTTGAATTGAACTCCTACGAGCAGTACTTC.

V gene TRBV3-1 (or the pseudogene TRBV3-2) combines with J gene TRBJ2-7; 7 bases fit TRBD2. Germline CDR1 and CDR2: LGHDT and YNNKEL (reference sequence). With 6 bases clipped from V and 7 bases from J, the junction kept 15 bases outside the gene matches. The CDR3 has 15 amino acids. CDR3 protein: CASSPRGIAGLEQYF. The CDR3 DNA is TGTGCCAGCAGTCCCCGCGGAATAGCGGGTTTGGAGCAGTACTTC.

The sample holds a few counts of this clone. The chain has TRBV5-6 and TRBJ1-5, with D perhaps TRBD1 (5 bases). This CDR3 contains 13 residues. V was cut by 0 bases and J by 6 bases, with 7 bases left in between. Germline V CDR1 and CDR2: SGHDT, YYEEEE. The CDR3 DNA sequence: TGTGCCAGCAGCTTGGAGGGGAGTCAGCCCCAGCATTTT. It specifies CASSLEGSQPQHF.

The rearrangement uses TRBV28 and TRBJ2-3; no firm D call. V was trimmed by 6 bases and J by 2 bases, leaving 12 bases between them. CDR1 MDHEN and CDR2 SYDVKM come from the germline V gene. This CDR3 comprises 14 residues. CDR3 loop: CASRSQVTTDTQYF. As DNA, the CDR3 is TGTGCCAGCAGATCTCAGGTTACCACAGATACGCAGTATTTT.

The V gene is TRBV29-1, the J gene TRBJ2-7, with 8 bases fitting TRBD2. From germline, CDR1 is SQVTM and CDR2 ANQGSEA. The V gene end was trimmed by 6 bases and the J gene end by 0 bases; junction bases not matched to a gene: 7. This CDR3 region has 14 residues. CDR3 in DNA: TGCAGCGTGGGGCTAGCGGGTAGCTCCTACGAGCAGTACTTC. This encodes CSVGLAGSSYEQYF.

The chain has TRBV6-2 or TRBV6-3 and TRBJ1-5; TRBD1 might be the D (5 bases). Germline CDR1 and CDR2: MNHEY and SVGEGT. The CDR3 consists of 14 residues. The ends were cut back, 4 bases at V and 1 base at J, with 8 bases in the middle. DNA for the CDR3: TGTGCCAGCAGTTGGCGACAGAGCAATCAGCCCCAGCATTTT. This encodes CASSWRQSNQPQHF.

This chain links TRBV7-2 with TRBJ2-2; TRBD1 aligns across 8 bases. Germline trimming cut 5 bases from V and 5 bases from J; bases unmatched to any gene: 4. CDR1 SGHTA and CDR2 FQGNSA come from the germline V gene. The CDR3 is made up of 14 amino acids. The CDR3 spells CASSPGQGTGELFF. The CDR3 coding sequence is TGTGCCAGCAGCCCCGGACAGGGAACCGGGGAGCTGTTTTTT.

J is TRBJ1-1 and V is TRBV12-3 or TRBV12-4; D gene unclear. Trimming removed 3 bases from V and 11 bases from J, with 10 bases in between. This CDR3 comprises 11 residues. CDR3 sequence reads: CASSLRDVAFF. CDR3 in DNA: TGTGCCAGCAGTTTGAGGGATGTTGCTTTCTTT.

The CDR3 loop reads CASSLHQGSATQYF. In DNA, the CDR3 is TGTGCCAGCAGTTTGCACCAGGGGTCGGCTACGCAGTATTTT. The chain has TRBV28 and TRBJ2-3, with D perhaps TRBD1 (6 bases). The germline V gene has CDR1 MDHEN and CDR2 SYDVKM. This CDR3 has 14 residues. V gave up 3 bases and J gave up 8 bases, with 15 bases separating them.

As for this clone: Other DNA sequences within the sample encode an identical CDR3. The V gene is TRBV27, the J gene TRBJ1-5, with 8 bases lining up with TRBD1. Germline V gene data show CDR1 as MNHEY and CDR2 as SMNVEV (reference sequence). Unmatched junction bases numbered 9, after V lost 7 bases and J lost 4 bases. CDR3 length equals 15 residues. CDR3 coding DNA: TGTGCCAGCAAAATAGGACAGGGCCCGAATCAGCCCCAGCATTTT. It translates to CASKIGQGPNQPQHF.

The chain links TRBV9 to TRBJ1-1, with a possible D match to TRBD1 (5 bases). Per the germline V gene, CDR1 is SGDLS and CDR2 is YYNGEE. CDR3 length: 14 residues. The V end lost 4 bases, the J end lost 4 bases, and 14 bases lay between the germline ends. This CDR3 reads CASSSIDGGTEAFF. DNA for the CDR3: TGTGCCAGCAGCTCAATAGACGGGGGCACTGAAGCTTTCTTT.

The chain joins TRBV6-2 or TRBV6-3 to TRBJ1-5; D is ambiguous. The CDR3 runs 12 residues. Trimming left V 0 bases short and J 13 bases short, with 10 bases between. CDR1 MNHEY and CDR2 SVGEGT come from the germline V gene. CDR3 DNA: TGTGCCAGCAGTTACTCCCCCCGCACTCAGCATTTT. Protein sequence: CASSYSPRTQHF.

V gene TRBV5-1 combines with J gene TRBJ1-2; 9 bases agree with TRBD1. The CDR3 has 14 amino acids. V shed 4 bases, J shed 4 bases, and the junction held 5 bases outside the gene matches. From germline, CDR1 is SGHRS and CDR2 YFSETQ. The CDR3 protein is CASSPGTGSYGYTF. The CDR3 coding sequence is TGCGCCAGCAGCCCGGGGACAGGGAGCTATGGCTACACCTTC. The full variable domain, with the rest looked up from reference TRBV5-1 and TRBJ1-2, is KAGVTQTPRYLIKTRGQQVTLSCSPISGHRSVSWYQQTPGQGLQFLFEYFSETQRNKGNFPGRFSGRQFSNSRSEMNVSTLELGDSALYLCASSPGTGSYGYTFGSGTRLTVV.

The J gene is TRBJ2-7, the V gene TRBV18; weak D call: TRBD1 (5 bases). Per the germline V gene, CDR1 is KGHSH and CDR2 is LQKENI. The CDR3 is 13 amino acids. Trimming pared 6 bases from V and 2 bases from J, leaving 11 bases between. The CDR3 region is CASSETVPYEQYF. CDR3 sequence (DNA): TGTGCCAGCTCTGAGACAGTCCCCTACGAGCAGTACTTC. The full variable domain, with the rest looked up from reference TRBV18 and TRBJ2-7, is NAGVMQNPRHLVRRRGQEARLRCSPMKGHSHVYWYRQLPEEGLKFMVYLQKENIIDESGMPKERFSAEFPKEGPSILRIQQVVRGDSAAYFCASSETVPYEQYFGPGTRLTVT.

The CDR3 sequence is CASSFWTGPNTGELFF. As DNA, the CDR3 is TGTGCCAGCAGCTTCTGGACAGGGCCGAACACCGGGGAGCTGTTTTTT. V gene TRBV7-8 combines with J gene TRBJ2-2; 8 bases line up with TRBD1. The J segment lost 0 bases and the V segment lost 3 bases, leaving 3 bases of the junction unmatched. Germline V gene sequence: CDR1 SGHVS, CDR2 FQNEAQ. The CDR3 is 16 residues long. Full variable domain (missing parts from reference TRBV7-8 and TRBJ2-2): GAGVSQSPRYKVAKRGQDVALRCDPISGHVSLFWYQQALGQGPEFLTYFQNEAQLDKSGLPSDRFFAERPEGSVSTLKIQRTQQEDSAVYLCASSFWTGPNTGELFFGEGSRLTVL.

V and J are TRBV6-2 or TRBV6-3 and TRBJ2-2, with TRBD2 identical over 8 bases. The V gene end was trimmed by 6 bases and the J gene end by 7 bases; junction bases not matched to a gene: 13. Germline lookup yields CDR1 MNHEY and CDR2 SVGEGT. The CDR3 totals 16 residues. The CDR3, as DNA: TGTGCCAGCAGCTATTCGACTAGCGCTCAACACGGGGAGCTGTTTTTT. Translating gives CASSYSTSAQHGELFF.

V and J are TRBV28 and TRBJ2-3; 8 nucleotides align to TRBD2. Germline CDR1 MDHEN, CDR2 SYDVKM. The CDR3 is made up of 14 amino acids. V shed 5 bases, J shed 5 bases, and the junction held 6 bases outside the gene matches. The CDR3 region is CASSAAGVQDTQYF. CDR3 coding DNA: TGTGCCAGCAGTGCAGCGGGAGTACAAGATACGCAGTATTTT.

The chain recombines TRBV13 with TRBJ2-7; TRBD2 is a possible D gene (6 bases). Germline-derived CDR1 and CDR2 are PRHDT and FYEKMQ (reference sequence). Trimming took 0 bases from V and 3 from J, leaving 12 bases between them. CDR3 length: 15 amino acids. CDR3 DNA: TGTGCCAGCAGCTTAGGGTTGGCGGGGAACTACGAGCAGTACTTC. Translated: CASSLGLAGNYEQYF.

The V gene is TRBV27, the J gene TRBJ2-1; 7 positions match TRBD1. The CDR3 spans 13 residues. Germline CDR1 MNHEY, CDR2 SMNVEV (reference sequence). The V gene end was trimmed by 3 bases and the J gene end by 7 bases; junction bases not matched to a gene: 3. The CDR3 DNA reads as TGTGCCAGCAGTTTTCCCAGGGGGAATGAGCAGTTCTTC. This translates into CASSFPRGNEQFF.

This chain joins TRBV10-2 and TRBJ2-3, with 8 bases that match TRBD1. The CDR3 contains 14 residues. Per the germline V gene, CDR1 is WSHSY and CDR2 is SAAADI. V was clipped by 6 bases and J by 2 bases; unmatched bases: 4. Here the CDR3 reads CASRDRGYTDTQYF. CDR3 DNA sequence: TGCGCCAGCAGAGACAGGGGCTACACAGATACGCAGTATTTT.

This chain links TRBV5-1 with TRBJ2-1; 9 bases line up with TRBD2. Losses at the gene ends were 4 bases for V and 0 bases for J; bases not matched to a gene: 8. From germline, CDR1 is SGHRS and CDR2 YFSETQ. CDR3 length: 17 residues. DNA of the CDR3: TGCGCCAGCAGCCCGGTGTATAGCGGGAGCTCCTACAATGAGCAGTTCTTC. Amino acids: CASSPVYSGSSYNEQFF.

The chain joins TRBV19 to TRBJ1-1; no clear D gene. Germline V lookup: CDR1 LNHDA, CDR2 SQIVND (reference sequence). V was shortened by 1 base and J by 5 bases, with 11 bases between the two germline ends. The CDR3 consists of 14 residues. The CDR3 here is CASSIASAGTEAFF. The CDR3 nucleotides are TGTGCCAGTAGTATAGCCTCCGCGGGGACTGAAGCTTTCTTT.

The chain recombines TRBV5-1 with TRBJ2-1; D remains ambiguous. The CDR3 spans 16 residues. Trimming removed 5 bases from V and 0 bases from J, with 15 bases in between. The germline gives CDR1 SGHRS, CDR2 YFSETQ. The CDR3 protein is CASRRQAQNSYNEQFF. The CDR3 nucleotides read TGCGCCAGCAGACGGCAGGCCCAAAACTCCTACAATGAGCAGTTCTTC.

The rearrangement joins TRBV2 to TRBJ2-2; 8 bases are shared with TRBD1. Germline-derived CDR1 and CDR2 are SNHLY and FYNNEI. CDR3 size: 16 residues. J was trimmed by 2 bases and V by 4 bases; bases with no gene match: 6. The CDR3: CASSGLGQGNTGELFF. The CDR3 DNA reads as TGTGCCAGCAGTGGTCTCGGACAGGGAAACACCGGGGAGCTGTTTTTT.